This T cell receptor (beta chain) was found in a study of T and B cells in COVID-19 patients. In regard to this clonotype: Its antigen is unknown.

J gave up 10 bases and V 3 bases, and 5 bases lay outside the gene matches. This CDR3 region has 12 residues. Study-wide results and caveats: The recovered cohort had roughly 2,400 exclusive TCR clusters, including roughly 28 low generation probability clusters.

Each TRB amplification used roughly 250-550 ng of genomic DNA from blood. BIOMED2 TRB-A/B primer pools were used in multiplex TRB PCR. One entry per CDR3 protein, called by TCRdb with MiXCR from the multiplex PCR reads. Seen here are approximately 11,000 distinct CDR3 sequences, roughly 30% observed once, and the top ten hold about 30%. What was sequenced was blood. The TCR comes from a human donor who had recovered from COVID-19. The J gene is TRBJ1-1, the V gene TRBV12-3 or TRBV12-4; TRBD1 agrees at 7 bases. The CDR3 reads CASSFGTGAAFF. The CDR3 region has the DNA TGTGCCAGCAGTTTCGGCACAGGGGCAGCTTTCTTT.